A single sample is the source of the 16 T cell receptor beta chains below, sequenced in a study of cytomegalovirus exposure and HLA in healthy donors. 60 Vbeta and 13 Jbeta primers were used in PCR. Sequenced by immunoSEQ multiplex PCR; TCRdb stores in-frame clones only, minus some. Of under 300,000 clones in the sample, 80% to 85% were seen once. Sequenced input: PBMCs. These receptors were taken from a woman aged 55-69 years in good health and CMV-seropositive.

The chain recombines TRBV12-5 with TRBJ2-3, with a tentative D call TRBD2 (5 bases). The germline V gene encodes CDR1 LGHNT and CDR2 FRNRAP. The length of the CDR3 is 14 residues. Trimming shortened V by 4 bases and J by 6 bases, and 14 bases separated the two germline ends. In DNA form, the CDR3 reads TGTGCTAGTGGTTCTCGGGCCCGAGGGGATACGCAGTATTTT. Its translation is CASGSRARGDTQYF.

The genes are TRBV27 and TRBJ2-1, with D perhaps matching TRBD2 (5 bases). Per germline, CDR1 MNHEY and CDR2 SMNVEV (reference sequence). The ends were cut back, 2 bases at V and 3 bases at J, with 11 bases in the middle. The CDR3 runs 15 residues. CDR3 in DNA: TGTGCCAGCAGTTTAAGCGGAGTTCTCTACAATGAGCAGTTCTTC. Its protein is CASSLSGVLYNEQFF.

Concerning this clone: The junction and the germline gene differ at one end; a read error may be behind it. The V gene is TRBV7-9, the J gene TRBJ2-7; no firm D call. The CDR3 spans 13 residues. Germline-derived CDR1 and CDR2 are SEHNR and FQNEAQ (reference sequence). The CDR3 here is CASSFLQHYEQSF. CDR3 in DNA: TGTGCCAGCAGCTTCCTCCAACACTACGAGCAGTCCTTC. The full variable domain, completed using reference TRBV7-9 and TRBJ2-7, is DTGVSQNPRHKITKRGQNVTFRCDPISEHNRLYWYRQTLGQGPEFLTYFQNEAQLEKSRLLSDRFSAERPKGSFSTLEIQRTEQGDSAMYLCASSFLQHYEQSFGPGTRLTVT.

This chain uses TRBV28 with TRBJ2-7, with a weak D call TRBD2 (6 bases). Germline V lookup: CDR1 MDHEN, CDR2 SYDVKM. The CDR3 runs 13 residues. V lost 10 bases to trimming and J lost 3 bases, with 16 bases between them. The CDR3 region is CATQAGWVYEQYF. CDR3 DNA: TGTGCCACCCAGGCGGGATGGGTCTACGAGCAGTACTTC.

The rearrangement uses TRBV2 and TRBJ2-7; no clear D gene. Germline CDR1 SNHLY, CDR2 FYNNEI. The CDR3 is 12 residues long. Between the trimmed V and J ends, which lost 3 bases and 3 bases, there was a span of 6 bases. This CDR3 is CASSDGFYEQYF. The DNA for the CDR3 is TGTGCCAGCAGTGACGGTTTCTACGAGCAGTACTTC.

The rearrangement links TRBV15 to TRBJ1-3, with D possibly matching TRBD1 (5 bases). The germline CDR1 and CDR2 sequences are LNHNV and YYDKDF (reference sequence). Trimming cost V 4 bases and J 4 bases, with 14 bases left between them. This CDR3 spans 15 amino acids. For the CDR3, the DNA is TGTGCCACCAGCATAAGTAGCAGGGTCGGAAACACCATATATTTT. Translating it yields CATSISSRVGNTIYF.

The chain has TRBV19 and TRBJ1-4; 9 bases map to TRBD1. Trimming removed 5 bases from V and 10 bases from J; junction bases left unmatched: 14. Germline lookup yields CDR1 LNHDA and CDR2 SQIVND (reference sequence). CDR3 length equals 16 residues. As DNA, the CDR3 is TGTGCCAGTAGTCGACCGGCTCACTTGACAGGGGGAAAACTGTTTTTT. As protein: CASSRPAHLTGGKLFF. Based on the CDR3 plus reference TRBV19 and TRBJ1-4, the full variable domain is DGGITQSPKYLFRKEGQNVTLSCEQNLNHDAMYWYRQDPGQGLRLIYYSQIVNDFQKGDIAEGYSVSREKKESFPLTVTSAQKNPTAFYLCASSRPAHLTGGKLFFGSGTQLSVL.

This chain joins TRBV7-3 and TRBJ2-1; D might be TRBD2 (5 bases). The CDR3 length is 14 residues. The V gene's germline CDR1 is SGHTA and CDR2 FQGTGA. Trimming cost V 1 base and J 4 bases, with 8 bases left between them. The CDR3 nucleotides are TGTGCCAGCAGCTTAAGCCCGGGATACAATGAGCAGTTCTTC. Translation gives CASSLSPGYNEQFF.

The CDR3: CASRDTTGGPLGEQFF. CDR3 coding DNA: TGTGCCAGCAGGGATACAACAGGGGGCCCCTTAGGTGAGCAGTTCTTC. The V call is TRBV7-9, the J call TRBJ2-1; TRBD1 matches 9 bases. The CDR3 consists of 16 residues. Trimming removed 6 bases from V and 9 bases from J; junction bases left unmatched: 15. Germline CDR1 and CDR2: SEHNR and FQNEAQ (reference sequence).

With respect to this clone: The sample has other DNA sequences that encode this CDR3 too. V usage is TRBV5-4 and J usage is TRBJ2-7; 8 bases align to TRBD2. Germline values: CDR1 SGHNT, CDR2 YYREEE (reference sequence). The CDR3 runs to 15 residues. The ends lost 0 bases at V and 6 bases at J; junction bases unmatched: 8. The CDR3 DNA follows: TGTGCCAGCAGCTTGGCCGGGGCGGGAGGAAGCGAGCAGTACTTC. It encodes CASSLAGAGGSEQYF.

This rearrangement joins TRBV9 to TRBJ1-5; 12 bases match TRBD1. Trimming took 3 bases from V and 6 from J; bases not matched to a gene: 4. The CDR3 is 15 amino acids. The germline V gene encodes CDR1 SGDLS and CDR2 YYNGEE. CDR3 sequence: CASSGGQGASQPQHF. The CDR3 nucleotides read TGTGCCAGCAGCGGGGGACAGGGGGCAAGTCAGCCCCAGCATTTT.

J is TRBJ1-1 and V is TRBV10-2; 9 bases align to TRBD1. CDR3 size: 14 residues. Per germline, CDR1 WSHSY and CDR2 SAAADI. V lost 4 bases to trimming and J lost 3 bases; unmatched junction nucleotides: 3. The CDR3 nucleotides read TGCGCCAGCAGTGGGACAGGGGACTACACTGAAGCTTTCTTT. Its translation is CASSGTGDYTEAFF.

V usage is TRBV14 and J usage is TRBJ1-1, with 9 bases fitting TRBD1. CDR1 is SGHDN, CDR2 FVKESK, per germline. V dropped 10 bases and J dropped 4; count of bases not matched to a gene: 7. The CDR3 spans 13 residues. CDR3 in amino acids: CATYQQGATEAFF. The DNA of the CDR3 is TGTGCCACCTATCAACAGGGGGCCACTGAAGCTTTCTTT. Drawing the rest from reference TRBV14 and TRBJ1-1, the complete variable domain is EAGVTQFPSHSVIEKGQTVTLRCDPISGHDNLYWYRRVMGKEIKFLLHFVKESKQDESGMPNNRFLAERTGGTYSTLKVQPAELEDSGVYFCATYQQGATEAFFGQGTRLTVV.

This clone was recorded only once. This chain connects TRBV5-4 to TRBJ2-3; TRBD2 agrees at 8 bases. The CDR3 runs to 15 residues. The germline CDR1 and CDR2 sequences are SGHNT and YYREEE (reference sequence). The junction had 8 bases not matched to a gene; V was cut back by 2 bases and J by 6 bases. DNA of the CDR3: TGTGCCAGCAGCTTTAGGTCGGGAGGGCCGGATACGCAGTATTTT. Translated: CASSFRSGGPDTQYF.

This clone occurred once. The gene calls are TRBV28 and TRBJ2-7, with 10 positions matching TRBD2. The CDR3 totals 16 residues. Per germline, CDR1 MDHEN and CDR2 SYDVKM. V lost 3 bases and J lost 5; bases outside the gene matches: 10. CDR3 sequence reads: CASSFTSGRAINEQYF. The CDR3 DNA is TGTGCCAGCAGTTTTACGAGCGGGAGGGCGATCAACGAGCAGTACTTC.

The chain uses TRBV18 and TRBJ1-2; D perhaps matches TRBD1 (6 bases). The germline V gene has CDR1 KGHSH and CDR2 LQKENI. The CDR3 covers 13 residues. Trimming took off 3 bases at V and 4 bases at J, with 9 bases between the two ends. Here the CDR3 reads CASSPGTTYGYTF. For the CDR3, the DNA is TGTGCCAGCTCACCGGGGACAACCTATGGCTACACCTTC.